One and the same sample provided the 14 T cell receptor beta chains below, sequenced in a study of Ad26.COV2.S vaccination and SARS-CoV-2 variants (dated by TCRdb to the early 2020s). Library preparation was by the immunoSEQ multiplex PCR assay. TCRdb provides this immuneACCESS table in a form limited to in-frame rearrangements. Some clones are lacking; in checked studies, under half of them reflect an unresolved V gene, and why the rest are absent is not known. The sample table holds roughly 410,000 clones, of which approximately 83% were seen once. In total, the top ten clones hold just under 7.5% of the sample. Read against the paper, the sample's treatment or condition label means: roughly 18 received Ad26.COV2.S at low or high dose, single or two shots; about 5 received placebo; per-sample allocation not given. Repertoires of vaccine and placebo recipients were sequenced from samples collected on day 63 after the first injection.

The sample was peripheral blood, taken in a trial of Ad26.COV2.S vaccine versus placebo. The receptor set was obtained from a person between 18 and 60 years old who received the Ad26.COV2.S COVID-19 vaccine or a placebo.

This clone was seen only once. The chain combines TRBV14 with TRBJ1-2; D is ambiguous. V was pared by 1 base and J by 4 bases, with 10 bases between. The CDR3 length is 14 residues. Germline loops: CDR1 SGHDN, CDR2 FVKESK. CDR3 protein: CASSQVATVYGYTF. The CDR3 DNA reads TGTGCCAGCAGCCAAGTCGCTACGGTCTATGGCTACACCTTC. The complete variable domain, with remaining parts taken from reference TRBV14 and TRBJ1-2, reads EAGVTQFPSHSVIEKGQTVTLRCDPISGHDNLYWYRRVMGKEIKFLLHFVKESKQDESGMPNNRFLAERTGGTYSTLKVQPAELEDSGVYFCASSQVATVYGYTFGSGTRLTVV.

This clone was seen only a few times. The chain carries TRBV19 and TRBJ2-2, with TRBD2 matching over 9 bases. The V and J ends lost 4 bases and 7 bases, in that order; junction bases with no gene match: 4. Looked up from germline, CDR1 is LNHDA and CDR2 is SQIVND (reference sequence). This CDR3 has 14 amino acids. This CDR3 reads CASSSGGAGGELFF. In nucleotides, the CDR3 is TGTGCCAGTAGTAGCGGGGGGGCCGGCGGGGAGCTGTTTTTT. The variable domain in full, completed from reference TRBV19 and TRBJ2-2, reads DGGITQSPKYLFRKEGQNVTLSCEQNLNHDAMYWYRQDPGQGLRLIYYSQIVNDFQKGDIAEGYSVSREKKESFPLTVTSAQKNPTAFYLCASSSGGAGGELFFGEGSRLTVL.

The chain employs TRBV9 and TRBJ1-2; possible D gene TRBD1, 6 bases. The CDR3 has 16 amino acids. Trimming removed 4 bases from V and 3 bases from J, with 19 bases in between. Per germline, CDR1 SGDLS and CDR2 YYNGEE. CDR3 in amino acids: CASSPHPVKGDYGYTF. The CDR3 DNA reads as TGTGCCAGCAGCCCACACCCCGTCAAGGGGGACTATGGCTACACCTTC.

The chain couples TRBV5-1 to TRBJ2-2; 8 nucleotides match TRBD1. This CDR3 is 14 amino acids long. V lost 4 bases to trimming and J lost 4 bases; unmatched junction nucleotides: 3. From germline, CDR1 is SGHRS and CDR2 YFSETQ. The CDR3 protein is CASSAGQATGELFF. The CDR3 DNA follows: TGCGCCAGCAGCGCGGGACAGGCCACCGGGGAGCTGTTTTTT.

The chain is built from TRBV4-1 and TRBJ1-2; D gene ambiguous. Germline V gene data show CDR1 as MGHRA and CDR2 as YSYEKL. The length of the CDR3 is 14 residues. V lost 4 bases, J lost 4 bases, and 13 bases lay in between. DNA of the CDR3: TGCGCCAGCAGCCCGGCGGTCGGGCCCTATGGCTACACCTTC. Residues: CASSPAVGPYGYTF.

The gene calls are TRBV7-9 and TRBJ2-7; D may be TRBD1 (6 bases). The CDR3 consists of 16 residues. V lost 3 bases and J 1 base, leaving 16 bases between the germline ends. Germline lookup yields CDR1 SEHNR and CDR2 FQNEAQ (reference sequence). The CDR3 DNA follows: TGTGCCAGCAGCTTTCCAGGGGCCCGTAGATCCTACGAGCAGTACTTC. Protein product: CASSFPGARRSYEQYF.

CDR3 in amino acids: CASSLQGAYGYTF. In DNA form, the CDR3 reads TGTGCCAGCAGCTTACAGGGAGCCTATGGCTACACCTTC. The rearrangement links TRBV7-9 to TRBJ1-2; D perhaps matches TRBD1 (5 bases). V lost 2 bases and J 4 bases, leaving 8 bases between the germline ends. CDR1 is SEHNR and CDR2 is FQNEAQ in the germline V gene (reference sequence). This CDR3 has 13 residues.

The chain combines TRBV6-5 with TRBJ1-4, with a weak D call TRBD1 (6 bases). This CDR3 spans 14 amino acids. Trimming stripped 5 bases from V and 10 bases from J, with 17 bases between. CDR1 and CDR2 (germline): MNHEY, SVGAGI. CDR3 nucleotides: TGTGCCAGCAGTCCACCAGGGGAGGGAGGAAAACTGTTTTTT. Its translation is CASSPPGEGGKLFF.

The chain employs TRBV11-2 and TRBJ2-3, with 8 bases lining up with TRBD2. The CDR3 contains 16 residues. Germline V CDR1 and CDR2: SGHAT, FQNNGV. V lost 5 bases to trimming and J lost 6 bases; unmatched junction nucleotides: 13. The CDR3 nucleotides read TGTGCCAGCAGCCACGCACTAGCGGACGGCTCTGATACGCAGTATTTT. Residues: CASSHALADGSDTQYF.

The J gene is TRBJ2-2, the V gene TRBV19; 10 positions match TRBD2. Trimming removed 5 bases from V and 0 bases from J; junction bases left unmatched: 6. The CDR3 runs 17 residues. Per germline, CDR1 LNHDA and CDR2 SQIVND (reference sequence). CDR3 DNA: TGTGCCAGTAGTTTAAGGGGACTAGCGTCGAACACCGGGGAGCTGTTTTTT. This encodes CASSLRGLASNTGELFF. The complete variable domain, with remaining parts taken from reference TRBV19 and TRBJ2-2, reads DGGITQSPKYLFRKEGQNVTLSCEQNLNHDAMYWYRQDPGQGLRLIYYSQIVNDFQKGDIAEGYSVSREKKESFPLTVTSAQKNPTAFYLCASSLRGLASNTGELFFGEGSRLTVL.

This clone was seen only once. The chain combines TRBV24-1 with TRBJ2-7; 9 bases match TRBD2. V lost 7 bases and J lost 2; bases outside the gene matches: 5. The CDR3 contains 14 residues. Germline CDR1 and CDR2: KGHDR and SFDVKD. This chain's CDR3 is CATRVAGATYEQYF. As DNA, the CDR3 is TGTGCCACCAGAGTAGCGGGAGCGACCTACGAGCAGTACTTC.

J is TRBJ2-3 and V is TRBV5-4; 10 nucleotides match TRBD2. The CDR3 covers 15 residues. The germline gives CDR1 SGHNT, CDR2 YYREEE (reference sequence). Germline trimming cut 4 bases from V and 0 bases from J; bases unmatched to any gene: 2. For the CDR3, the DNA is TGTGCCAGCAGCGTGACTAGCGGGAGCACAGATACGCAGTATTTT. Amino acid sequence: CASSVTSGSTDTQYF.

V usage is TRBV4-3 and J usage is TRBJ1-6, with D tentatively TRBD1 (6 bases). The CDR3 consists of 17 residues. Germline CDR1 is LGHNA and CDR2 is YSLEER. Deletions cut 1 base from V and 5 bases from J, with 15 bases between. For the CDR3, the DNA is TGCGCCAGCAGCCAAGGGGCTCGGGGGCTTAATAATTCACCCCTCCACTTT. Translated: CASSQGARGLNNSPLHF.

For the CDR3, the DNA is TGTGCACGGACCGCTGGGAACACCGGGGAGCTGTTTTTT. Residues: CARTAGNTGELFF. The chain couples TRBV30 to TRBJ2-2; D uncertain. The CDR3 contains 13 residues. Germline CDR1 and CDR2: GTSNPN and SVGIG (reference sequence).